These 9 T cell receptor beta chains were all obtained from the same sample, sequenced in a study of shared clonotypes between healthy human individuals. This table comes from immunoSEQ multiplex PCR, and its TCRdb copy is limited to in-frame clones, with some not included. The data contain about 1 million clones, roughly 80% of them singletons. Sample: memory CD4+ T cells sorted from blood. Subset described: CD45RA-negative fraction. Every receptor here comes from a man younger than 35 in good health.

This sequence joins TRBV5-6 and TRBJ1-2; 7 nucleotides agree with TRBD1. J lost 4 bases, V lost 4 bases, and 10 bases had no gene match. This CDR3 contains 15 residues. Germline V gene data show CDR1 as SGHDT and CDR2 as YYEEEE. CDR3 loop: CASSAPTGTRYGYTF. The CDR3 nucleotides are TGTGCCAGCAGCGCCCCGACAGGGACGCGCTATGGCTACACCTTC.

The chain uses TRBV11-1 and TRBJ2-3; 8 bases are a match to TRBD2. Trimming took 0 bases from V and 5 from J; bases not matched to a gene: 7. The CDR3 contains 16 residues. CDR1 and CDR2 from the germline V gene are SGHAT and FQDESV (reference sequence). The CDR3 loop reads CASSLATSGGQDTQYF. The CDR3 DNA sequence: TGTGCCAGCAGCTTAGCGACGTCGGGGGGGCAAGATACGCAGTATTTT.

This clone was detected a few times. Other nucleotide sequences in the sample specify the same CDR3. The CDR3 DNA reads as TGTGCCAGCAGTTACTGGGGAGGCGAGCAGTACTTC. It specifies CASSYWGGEQYF. The V call is TRBV6-5, the J call TRBJ2-7; tentatively, D is TRBD2 (6 bases). From germline, CDR1 is MNHEY and CDR2 SVGAGI. Trimming cost V 1 base and J 6 bases, with 7 bases left between them. The CDR3 has 12 amino acids.

Only one count was recorded for this clone. This chain uses TRBV5-1 with TRBJ2-7, with 15 bases lining up with TRBD2. Germline V gene data show CDR1 as SGHRS and CDR2 as YFSETQ. This CDR3 is 16 amino acids long. V was clipped by 4 bases and J by 4 bases; unmatched bases: 6. The CDR3 nucleotides read TGCGCCAGCAGCCGAAGGACTAGCGGGAGGGTTTACGAGCAGTACTTC. It encodes CASSRRTSGRVYEQYF. The variable domain in full, completed from reference TRBV5-1 and TRBJ2-7, reads KAGVTQTPRYLIKTRGQQVTLSCSPISGHRSVSWYQQTPGQGLQFLFEYFSETQRNKGNFPGRFSGRQFSNSRSEMNVSTLELGDSALYLCASSRRTSGRVYEQYFGPGTRLTVT.

The chain carries TRBV19 and TRBJ2-7, with 11 positions matching TRBD1. The CDR3 length is 15 residues. In germline, CDR1 is LNHDA, CDR2 SQIVND (reference sequence). The V segment lost 6 bases and the J segment 4 bases; nucleotides outside the gene matches: 8. CDR3 amino acids: CASSSTGTGGYEQYF. CDR3 nucleotides: TGTGCCAGTAGCTCTACCGGGACAGGGGGTTACGAGCAGTACTTC.

This chain joins TRBV27 and TRBJ1-1, with D maybe TRBD1 (6 bases). The CDR3 consists of 14 residues. CDR1 is MNHEY, CDR2 SMNVEV, per germline (reference sequence). V was pared by 6 bases and J by 5 bases, with 16 bases between. DNA for the CDR3: TGTGCCAGCAGCCCATACAGGGAGAGAACTGAAGCTTTCTTT. Residues: CASSPYRERTEAFF.

The genes are TRBV18 and TRBJ1-4; D is ambiguous. The CDR3 is made up of 15 amino acids. Trimming removed 5 bases from V and 8 bases from J, with 18 bases in between. CDR1 is KGHSH, CDR2 LQKENI, per germline. The CDR3 bases are TGTGCCAGCTCAACCGCGAGCCCACTTAGGGAAAAACTGTTTTTT. It is translated as CASSTASPLREKLFF.

The chain employs TRBV6-5 and TRBJ2-7; 10 bases align to TRBD1. There are 15 residues in the CDR3. Germline-derived CDR1 and CDR2 are MNHEY and SVGAGI. V lost 5 bases and J lost 2; bases outside the gene matches: 6. The CDR3: CASSPTDRGTYEQYF. The CDR3 region has the DNA TGTGCCAGCAGTCCGACGGACAGGGGGACCTACGAGCAGTACTTC.

This chain joins TRBV28 and TRBJ1-2; D gene unclear. Germline CDR1 and CDR2: MDHEN and SYDVKM. The CDR3 runs 16 residues. V was clipped by 5 bases and J by 5 bases, with 21 bases between them. This CDR3 reads CASSAQRSGSRYGYTF. CDR3 in DNA: TGTGCCAGCAGTGCCCAACGTTCAGGCAGTCGGTATGGCTACACCTTC.